Listed here are 28 T cell receptor beta chains from one sample, sequenced in a study of blood T cells in healthy people across ages (dated by TCRdb to between 2015 and 2016). The library was obtained by 5' RACE. The reads were generated on an Illumina HiSeq 2500. A second PCR of about 6 to 11 cycles was performed with a sample-barcoded 5' primer and a J-beta primer mix. TCRdb handled the public reads itself, with Q25 trimming in fastp and clone calling in MiXCR, and kept productive beta chains. Rows with a matching CDR3 protein are joined into one entry that keeps the most common DNA and genes. Within this sample are about 620,000 distinct CDR3 sequences, with 40% to 65% of them counted one time only. The ten largest clonotypes hold roughly 14% of the sample. Sequenced input: blood. The receptors originated from an elderly woman in good health.

This clonotype was detected a few times. The chain joins TRBV15 to TRBJ2-3; D is unclear. Looked up from germline, CDR1 is LNHNV and CDR2 is YYDKDF (reference sequence). With 3 bases removed from V and 5 bases from J, the gap between germline ends came to 9 bases. The CDR3 has 13 residues. Here the CDR3 reads CATSRPWGDTQYF. In nucleotides, the CDR3 is TGTGCCACCAGCAGGCCCTGGGGAGATACGCAGTATTTT.

V gene TRBV28 combines with J gene TRBJ2-7; maybe TRBD2 (6 bases). Germline CDR1 reads MDHEN; CDR2 reads SYDVKM. The CDR3 has 16 amino acids. V gave up 4 bases and J gave up 2 bases, with 18 bases separating them. DNA for the CDR3: TGTGCCAGCAGTTCCCCGCGGGGAACCTCCCCCTACGAGCAGTACTTC. Amino acids: CASSSPRGTSPYEQYF.

This clonotype was counted ten times or more. The chain employs TRBV2 and TRBJ1-2, with no clear D. Looked up from germline, CDR1 is SNHLY and CDR2 is FYNNEI. V was pared by 4 bases and J by 4 bases, with 16 bases between. The CDR3 totals 15 residues. This CDR3 is CASSGSYNNAYGYTF. DNA of the CDR3: TGTGCCAGCAGTGGATCTTATAACAACGCCTATGGCTACACCTTC. Full variable domain (outside the CDR3, taken from reference TRBV2 and TRBJ1-2): EPEVTQTPSHQVTQMGQEVILRCVPISNHLYFYWYRQILGQKVEFLVSFYNNEISEKSEIFDDQFSVERPDGSNFTLKIRSTKLEDSAMYFCASSGSYNNAYGYTFGSGTRLTVV.

This clonotype was seen at least ten times. J is TRBJ2-1 and V is TRBV5-1, with no clear D. Trimming removed 3 bases from V and 2 bases from J, with 9 bases in between. The V gene's germline CDR1 is SGHRS and CDR2 YFSETQ. This CDR3 comprises 14 residues. The CDR3 sequence is CASSSDIAYNEQFF. The CDR3, as DNA: TGCGCCAGCAGCTCCGACATTGCCTACAATGAGCAGTTCTTC.

V gene TRBV7-6 combines with J gene TRBJ1-5; a possible D gene is TRBD1 (6 bases). Germline CDR1 is SGHVS and CDR2 is FNYEAQ. Trimming removed 5 bases at V and 0 bases at J, with 11 bases between. The CDR3 covers 15 residues. This chain's CDR3 is CASSAGQYSNQPQHF. The DNA for the CDR3 is TGTGCCAGCAGCGCCGGACAGTATAGCAATCAGCCCCAGCATTTT.

This clonotype occurred many times. The chain employs TRBV11-1 and TRBJ2-3; no clear D gene. This CDR3 comprises 14 residues. Trimming removed 3 bases at V and 7 bases at J, with 14 bases between. The germline V gene has CDR1 SGHAT and CDR2 FQDESV (reference sequence). CDR3 sequence reads: CASSFERSTYTQYF. For the CDR3, the DNA is TGTGCCAGCAGCTTTGAACGGAGCACCTATACGCAGTATTTT.

The chain carries TRBV10-3 and TRBJ1-2, with 7 bases matching TRBD1. The CDR3 is 17 residues long. V lost 0 bases and J lost 3; bases outside the gene matches: 10. Germline CDR1 and CDR2: ENHRY and SYGVKD. CDR3 amino acids: CAISESSRDSDYYGYTF. In DNA form, the CDR3 reads TGTGCCATCAGTGAGTCGTCCCGGGACAGTGATTACTATGGCTACACCTTC.

In its sample, this clonotype was seen once. This chain uses TRBV5-1 with TRBJ2-1, with D hard to call. The CDR3 consists of 13 residues. Germline CDR1 is SGHRS and CDR2 is YFSETQ. V dropped 4 bases and J dropped 4 bases, with 9 bases sitting between them. CDR3 region: CASSVDDYNEQFF. The CDR3 nucleotides read TGCGCCAGCAGCGTCGACGATTACAATGAGCAGTTCTTC. Based on the CDR3 plus reference TRBV5-1 and TRBJ2-1, the full variable domain is KAGVTQTPRYLIKTRGQQVTLSCSPISGHRSVSWYQQTPGQGLQFLFEYFSETQRNKGNFPGRFSGRQFSNSRSEMNVSTLELGDSALYLCASSVDDYNEQFFGPGTRLTVL.

This clonotype showed up many times. The chain links TRBV20-1 to TRBJ2-3, with D possibly TRBD1 on 5 matching bases. The V gene's germline CDR1 is DFQATT and CDR2 SNEGSKA (reference sequence). The CDR3 has 15 amino acids. Trimming took off 6 bases at V and 0 bases at J, with 16 bases between the two ends. The CDR3 coding sequence is TGCAGTGCCTCCCGACGTGGGGCTAGCACAGATACGCAGTATTTT. Encoded protein: CSASRRGASTDTQYF.

The rearrangement joins TRBV12-3 or TRBV12-4 to TRBJ1-5, with D perhaps TRBD1 (6 bases). The V end was cut by 3 bases, the J end by 4 bases, with 13 bases between. The CDR3 is 15 amino acids. The CDR3 sequence: CASSFGGGRNQPQHF. The CDR3 DNA reads TGTGCCAGCAGTTTTGGAGGGGGGCGGAATCAGCCCCAGCATTTT.

To note about this clonotype: One junction end disagrees with the germline gene, perhaps due to a read error. The chain links TRBV29-1 to TRBJ2-1; 13 nucleotides match TRBD2. CDR3 length: 18 amino acids. The germline gives CDR1 SQVTM, CDR2 ANQGSEA. The CDR3 protein is CGVGGTSGIQSSYNEQFF. The CDR3 DNA reads TGCGGCGTTGGGGGGACTAGCGGGATCCAAAGCTCCTACAATGAGCAGTTCTTC.

This chain uses TRBV18 with TRBJ1-4; D not certain. The CDR3 runs to 16 residues. Germline CDR1 KGHSH, CDR2 LQKENI. Trimming took off 5 bases at V and 0 bases at J, with 13 bases between the two ends. The CDR3 nucleotides are TGTGCCAGCTCATCCCAGGCAGCCGCAACTAATGAAAAACTGTTTTTT. It translates to CASSSQAAATNEKLFF.

The chain has TRBV9 and TRBJ2-1; D is uncertain. Trimming took 0 bases from V and 8 from J, leaving 9 bases between them. CDR3 length: 13 residues. CDR1 is SGDLS and CDR2 is YYNGEE in the germline V gene. This CDR3 reads CASSVGLGDEQFF. The CDR3 DNA is TGTGCCAGCAGCGTAGGTCTAGGCGATGAGCAGTTCTTC.

This clonotype was detected a few times. A much larger clone lies a single base off, so this may be a read error. The V and J genes are TRBV6-6 and TRBJ2-3; the D is unclear. Germline CDR1 reads MNHNY; CDR2 reads SVGAGI (reference sequence). The germline V and J ends were trimmed by 2 bases and 6 bases, with 12 bases remaining between them. The CDR3 runs 14 residues. The CDR3 protein is CASSYAKLKDTQYF. CDR3 bases: TGTGCCAGCAGTTACGCGAAGTTAAAGGATACGCAGTATTTT.

The chain links TRBV3-1 to TRBJ2-4, with D possibly matching TRBD1 (8 bases). Gene TRBJ2-7 matches the end of the DNA better, so the J call may be wrong. Germline CDR1 reads LGHDT; CDR2 reads YNNKEL (reference sequence). The CDR3 consists of 14 residues. The CDR3, as DNA: TGTGCCAGCAGACATCGACAGGGGAGGGACGAGCAGTACTTC. Protein product: CASRHRQGRDEQYF.

As to this clonotype: A much more abundant neighbour one base away suggests this may be a read error. The chain uses TRBV12-3 or TRBV12-4 and TRBJ2-5; 10 bases fit TRBD2. Trimming removed 6 bases from V and 11 bases from J; junction bases left unmatched: 15. The CDR3 length is 15 residues. This chain's CDR3 is CASRQSGRASGEQYF. The DNA of the CDR3 is TGTGCCAGCAGACAGAGCGGGAGGGCCAGTGGTGAGCAGTACTTC.

This chain's CDR3 is CASSQTVVNEQFF. For the CDR3, the DNA is TGTGCCAGCAGCCAAACAGTGGTCAATGAGCAGTTCTTC. The gene calls are TRBV7-2 and TRBJ2-1; D unresolved. CDR3 length equals 13 residues. Trimming left V 5 bases short and J 6 bases short, with 11 bases between. Germline V gene data show CDR1 as SGHTA and CDR2 as FQGNSA. Looking up the rest from reference TRBV7-2 and TRBJ2-1 gives the full variable domain: GAGVSQSPSNKVTEKGKDVELRCDPISGHTALYWYRQSLGQGLEFLIYFQGNSAPDKSGLPSDRFSAERTGGSVSTLTIQRTQQEDSAVYLCASSQTVVNEQFFGPGTRLTVL.

This clonotype was counted many times. The gene calls are TRBV11-2 and TRBJ2-3, with D possibly TRBD2 on 6 matching bases. Germline-derived CDR1 and CDR2 are SGHAT and FQNNGV. Between the trimmed V and J ends, which lost 5 bases and 6 bases, there was a span of 18 bases. This CDR3 spans 15 amino acids. The CDR3 protein is CASSRPGLGLDTQYF. DNA of the CDR3: TGTGCCAGCAGCCGCCCGGGACTCGGGTTGGATACGCAGTATTTT. Full variable domain (missing parts from reference TRBV11-2 and TRBJ2-3): EAGVAQSPRYKIIEKRQSVAFWCNPISGHATLYWYQQILGQGPKLLIQFQNNGVVDDSQLPKDRFSAERLKGVDSTLKIQPAKLEDSAVYLCASSRPGLGLDTQYFGPGTRLTVL.

This clonotype was counted at least ten times. The genes are TRBV3-1 and TRBJ2-5; D unresolved. The CDR3 is 12 amino acids. V dropped 0 bases and J dropped 6 bases, with 5 bases sitting between them. Per the germline V gene, CDR1 is LGHDT and CDR2 is YNNKEL (reference sequence). The CDR3 DNA reads as TGTGCCAGCAGCCAAGATGAGAAGACCCAGTACTTC. This sequence encodes CASSQDEKTQYF.

This clonotype has only one observation. A junction boundary mismatches the germline segment, possibly from a read error. This chain links TRBV7-9 with TRBJ2-5, with 9 bases fitting TRBD1. The CDR3 sequence is 18 residues long. Germline-derived CDR1 and CDR2 are SEHNR and FQNEAQ (reference sequence). Here the CDR3 reads CASSLGQGSMSLQETQYF. For the CDR3, the DNA is TGCGCCAGCAGCCTCGGACAGGGGAGTATGAGTCTACAAGAGACCCAGTACTTC.

The CDR3 DNA sequence: TGTGCCAGCAGGGGAACTAGCGGGGGACGCTCCTACAATGAGCAGTTCTTC. Its translation: CASRGTSGGRSYNEQFF. The chain carries TRBV6-6 and TRBJ2-1; TRBD2 matches 11 bases. In germline, CDR1 is MNHNY, CDR2 SVGAGI (reference sequence). The CDR3 sequence is 17 residues long. J was trimmed by 0 bases and V by 6 bases; bases with no gene match: 7.

A note on this clonotype: A much larger clone differs from this one at a single base, so this may be a read error. This chain's CDR3 is CASSPSSGGYEQYF. The CDR3 DNA reads TGTGCCAGCAGCCCCTCTAGCGGGGGCTATGAGCAGTACTTC. The V call is TRBV7-2, the J call TRBJ2-5, with 10 bases lining up with TRBD2. The CDR3 loop spans 14 amino acids. Unmatched junction bases numbered 11, after V lost 5 bases and J lost 11 bases. Germline V gives CDR1 SGHTA, CDR2 FQGNSA.

The genes are TRBV29-1 and TRBJ2-7; a possible D gene is TRBD2 (6 bases). The CDR3 has 9 amino acids. Germline V lookup: CDR1 SQVTM, CDR2 ANQGSEA. The CDR3, as DNA: TGCAACCTAAGCGGGGAGCAGTACTTC. It encodes CNLSGEQYF.

This clonotype was detected many times. The rearrangement uses TRBV5-1 and TRBJ2-3; the D gene is possibly TRBD2 (5 bases). V was trimmed by 1 base and J by 1 base, leaving 10 bases between them. Germline lookup yields CDR1 SGHRS and CDR2 YFSETQ. This CDR3 is built from 15 residues. The CDR3 coding sequence is TGCGCCAGCAGCTTGACTAGTTTCGGCACAGATACGCAGTATTTT. This translates into CASSLTSFGTDTQYF.

The chain employs TRBV5-1 and TRBJ1-1; D unclear. V was trimmed by 3 bases and J by 2 bases, leaving 17 bases between them. The CDR3 spans 16 residues. CDR1 and CDR2 from the germline V gene are SGHRS and YFSETQ. DNA of the CDR3: TGCGCCAGCAGCTCGGACGCCCTGGCAGCTAACACTGAAGCTTTCTTT. This encodes CASSSDALAANTEAFF. The variable domain in full, completed from reference TRBV5-1 and TRBJ1-1, reads KAGVTQTPRYLIKTRGQQVTLSCSPISGHRSVSWYQQTPGQGLQFLFEYFSETQRNKGNFPGRFSGRQFSNSRSEMNVSTLELGDSALYLCASSSDALAANTEAFFGQGTRLTVV.

This clonotype was recorded many times. The DNA of the CDR3 is TGCGCCAGCGCCCTCGAGGCTAACTATGGCTACACCTTC. Its protein product is CASALEANYGYTF. The chain uses TRBV5-1 and TRBJ1-2, with D uncertain. There are 13 residues in the CDR3. Germline CDR1 is SGHRS and CDR2 is YFSETQ. V shed 7 bases and J shed 0 bases, with 10 bases lying between them.

To note about this clonotype: A much more abundant neighbour one base away suggests this may be a read error. The chain links TRBV10-3 to TRBJ2-7; D call uncertain. CDR3 length: 13 amino acids. From germline, CDR1 is ENHRY and CDR2 SYGVKD. Deletions cut 2 bases from V and 4 bases from J, with 9 bases between. The CDR3: CAISEDGRYEQYF. The CDR3 DNA is TGTGCCATCAGTGAGGACGGGCGGTACGAGCAGTACTTC.

V usage is TRBV5-1 and J usage is TRBJ2-7; TRBD2 is a possible D gene (5 bases). V was clipped by 4 bases and J by 2 bases, with 19 bases between them. In germline, CDR1 is SGHRS, CDR2 YFSETQ. The CDR3 loop spans 16 amino acids. CDR3 nucleotides: TGCGCCAGCAGCGTGTTTCGCCCGGGGAGCCCCTACGAGCAGTACTTC. Translating it yields CASSVFRPGSPYEQYF. The full variable domain, rest sourced from reference TRBV5-1 and TRBJ2-7, is KAGVTQTPRYLIKTRGQQVTLSCSPISGHRSVSWYQQTPGQGLQFLFEYFSETQRNKGNFPGRFSGRQFSNSRSEMNVSTLELGDSALYLCASSVFRPGSPYEQYFGPGTRLTVT.